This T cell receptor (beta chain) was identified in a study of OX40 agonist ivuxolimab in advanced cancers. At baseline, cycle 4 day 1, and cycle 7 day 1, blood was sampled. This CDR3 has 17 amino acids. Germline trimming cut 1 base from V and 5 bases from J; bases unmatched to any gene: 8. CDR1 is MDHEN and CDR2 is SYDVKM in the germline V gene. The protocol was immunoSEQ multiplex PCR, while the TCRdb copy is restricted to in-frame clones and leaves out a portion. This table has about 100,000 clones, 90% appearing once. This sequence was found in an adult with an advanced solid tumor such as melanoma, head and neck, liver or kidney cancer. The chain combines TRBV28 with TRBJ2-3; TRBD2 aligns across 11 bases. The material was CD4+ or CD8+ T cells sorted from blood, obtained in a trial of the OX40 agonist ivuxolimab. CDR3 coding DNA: TGTGCCAGCAGTTTATTAACTAGCGGGAGCCGGGTAGATACGCAGTATTTT. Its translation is CASSLLTSGSRVDTQYF. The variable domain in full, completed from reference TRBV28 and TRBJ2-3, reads DVKVTQSSRYLVKRTGEKVFLECVQDMDHENMFWYRQDPGLGLRLIYFSYDVKMKEKGDIPEGYSVSREKKERFSLILESASTNQTSMYLCASSLLTSGSRVDTQYFGPGTRLTVL.